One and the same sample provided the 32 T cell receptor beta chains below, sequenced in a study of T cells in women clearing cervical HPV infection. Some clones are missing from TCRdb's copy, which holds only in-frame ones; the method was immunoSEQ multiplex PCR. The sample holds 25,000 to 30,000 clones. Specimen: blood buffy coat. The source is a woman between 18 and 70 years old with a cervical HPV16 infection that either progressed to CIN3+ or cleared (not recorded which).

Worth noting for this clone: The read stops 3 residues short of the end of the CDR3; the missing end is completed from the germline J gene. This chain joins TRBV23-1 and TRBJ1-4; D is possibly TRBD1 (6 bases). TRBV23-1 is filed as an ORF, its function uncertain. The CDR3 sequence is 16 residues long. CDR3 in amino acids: CASSQSGQGNNSPLFF. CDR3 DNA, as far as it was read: TGCGCCAGCAGTCAATCGGGGCAGGGGAATAATTCACCA.

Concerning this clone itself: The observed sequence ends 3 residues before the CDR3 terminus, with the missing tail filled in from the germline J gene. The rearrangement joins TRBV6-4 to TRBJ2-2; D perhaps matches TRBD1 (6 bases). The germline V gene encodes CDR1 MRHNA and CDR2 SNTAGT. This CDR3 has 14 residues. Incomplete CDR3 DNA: TGTGCCAGCAGCCCACAGGGTGAGAATGAAAAG. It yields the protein CASSPQGENEK. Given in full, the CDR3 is CASSPQGENEKLFF.

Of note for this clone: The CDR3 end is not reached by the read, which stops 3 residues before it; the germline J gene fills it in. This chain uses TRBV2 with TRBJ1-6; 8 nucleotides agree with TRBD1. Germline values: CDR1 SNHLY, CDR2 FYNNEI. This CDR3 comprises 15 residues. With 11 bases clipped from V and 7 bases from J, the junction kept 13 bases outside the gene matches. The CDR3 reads CASQRDRSLNSPLHF. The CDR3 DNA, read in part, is TGTGCCTCTCAGCGGGACAGGAGTTTGAATTCACCC.

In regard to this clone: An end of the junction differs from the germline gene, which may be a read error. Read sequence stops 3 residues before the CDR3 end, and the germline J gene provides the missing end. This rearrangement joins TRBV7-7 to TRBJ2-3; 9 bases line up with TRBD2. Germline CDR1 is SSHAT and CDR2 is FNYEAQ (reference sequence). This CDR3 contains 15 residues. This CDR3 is CASSLGSGGQETQYF. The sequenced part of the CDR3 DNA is TGTGCTAGCAGCTTAGGTAGCGGGGGCCAAGAGACG.

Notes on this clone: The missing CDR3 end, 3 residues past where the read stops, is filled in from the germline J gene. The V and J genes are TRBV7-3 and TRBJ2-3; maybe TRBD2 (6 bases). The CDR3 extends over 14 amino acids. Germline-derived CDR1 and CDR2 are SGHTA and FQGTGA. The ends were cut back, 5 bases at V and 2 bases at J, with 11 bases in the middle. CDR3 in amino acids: CASSPGTYTDTQYF. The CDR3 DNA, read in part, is TGTGCCAGCAGCCCGGGGACTTACACAGATACG.

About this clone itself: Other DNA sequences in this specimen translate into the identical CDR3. The sequenced part of the CDR3 DNA is TGCAGTGCCACACGACGGGGGGGGAATCAGCCC. It encodes CSATRRGGNQP. The CDR3 in full is CSATRRGGNQPQHF. The rearrangement links TRBV20-1 to TRBJ1-5, with TRBD1 as a possible D gene (5 bases). The CDR3 goes on 3 residues after the read ends, and that part is filled in from the germline J gene. Trimming shortened V by 6 bases and J by 4 bases, and 16 bases separated the two germline ends. This CDR3 has 14 residues. Germline CDR1 DFQATT, CDR2 SNEGSKA (reference sequence).

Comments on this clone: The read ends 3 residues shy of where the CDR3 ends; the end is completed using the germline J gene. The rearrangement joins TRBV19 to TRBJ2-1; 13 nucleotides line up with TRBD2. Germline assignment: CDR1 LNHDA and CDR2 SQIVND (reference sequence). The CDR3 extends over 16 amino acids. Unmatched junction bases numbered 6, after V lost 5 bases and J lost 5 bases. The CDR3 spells CASSSPGTSGDNEQFF. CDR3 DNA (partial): TGTGCCAGTAGTTCCCCCGGGACTAGCGGGGACAATGAG.

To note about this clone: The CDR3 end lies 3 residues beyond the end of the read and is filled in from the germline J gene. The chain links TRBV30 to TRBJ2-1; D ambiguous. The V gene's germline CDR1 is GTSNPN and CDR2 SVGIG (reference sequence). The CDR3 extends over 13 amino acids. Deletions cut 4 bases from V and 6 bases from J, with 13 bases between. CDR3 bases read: TGTGCCTGGACCTCATCCCGGTTCAATGAG. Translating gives CAWTSSRFNE. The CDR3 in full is CAWTSSRFNEQFF.

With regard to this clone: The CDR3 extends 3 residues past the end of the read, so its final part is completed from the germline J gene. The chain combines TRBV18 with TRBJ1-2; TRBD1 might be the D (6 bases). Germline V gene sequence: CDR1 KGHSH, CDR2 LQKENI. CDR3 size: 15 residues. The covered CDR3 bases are TGTGCCAGCTCACCATCCAGCGGGGGCGTCAACGAC. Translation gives CASSPSSGGVND. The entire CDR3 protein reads CASSPSSGGVNDYTF.

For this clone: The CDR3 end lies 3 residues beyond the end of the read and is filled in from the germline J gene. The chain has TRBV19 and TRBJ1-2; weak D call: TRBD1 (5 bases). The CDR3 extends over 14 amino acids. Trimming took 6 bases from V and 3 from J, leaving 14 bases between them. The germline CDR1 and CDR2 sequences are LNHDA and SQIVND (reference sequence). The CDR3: CASSRARGDYGYTF. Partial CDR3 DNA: TGTGCCAGTAGCCGGGCCCGAGGGGACTATGGC. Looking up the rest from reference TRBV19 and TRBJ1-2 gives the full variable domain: DGGITQSPKYLFRKEGQNVTLSCEQNLNHDAMYWYRQDPGQGLRLIYYSQIVNDFQKGDIAEGYSVSREKKESFPLTVTSAQKNPTAFYLCASSRARGDYGYTFGSGTRLTVV.

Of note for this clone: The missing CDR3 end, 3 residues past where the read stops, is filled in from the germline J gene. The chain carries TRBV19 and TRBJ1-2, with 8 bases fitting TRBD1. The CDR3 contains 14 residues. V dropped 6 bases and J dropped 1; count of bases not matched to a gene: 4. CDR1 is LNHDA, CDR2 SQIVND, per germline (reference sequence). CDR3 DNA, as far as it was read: TGTGCCAGTAGGTCCGGACAGGGTAACTATGGC. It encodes CASRSGQGNYG. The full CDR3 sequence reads CASRSGQGNYGYTF.

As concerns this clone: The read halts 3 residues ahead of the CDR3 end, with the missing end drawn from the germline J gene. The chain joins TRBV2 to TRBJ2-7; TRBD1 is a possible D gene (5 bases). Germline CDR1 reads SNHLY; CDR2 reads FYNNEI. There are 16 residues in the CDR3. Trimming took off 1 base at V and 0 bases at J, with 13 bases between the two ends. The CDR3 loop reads CASSEGGHFSSYEQYF. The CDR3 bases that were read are TGTGCCAGCAGTGAAGGGGGCCATTTCAGCTCCTACGAG.

CDR3 region: CASSLADSGGIRVGQKLFF. Partial CDR3 DNA: TGCGCCAGCAGCTTGGCCGATAGTGGGGGGATCAGGGTCGGACAAAAA. The chain carries TRBV5-1 and TRBJ1-4; D may be TRBD1 (5 bases). The observed sequence ends 3 residues before the CDR3 terminus, with the missing tail filled in from the germline J gene. Germline V CDR1 and CDR2: SGHRS, YFSETQ. This CDR3 has 19 residues. V gave up 0 bases and J gave up 9 bases, with 27 bases separating them.

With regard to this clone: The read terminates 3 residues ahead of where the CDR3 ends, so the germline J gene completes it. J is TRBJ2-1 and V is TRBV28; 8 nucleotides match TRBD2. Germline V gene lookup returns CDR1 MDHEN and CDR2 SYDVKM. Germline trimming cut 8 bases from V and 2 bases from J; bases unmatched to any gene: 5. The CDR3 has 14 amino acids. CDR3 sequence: CASGSGRTYNEQFF. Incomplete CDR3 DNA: TGTGCCAGCGGGAGCGGGAGAACCTACAATGAG.

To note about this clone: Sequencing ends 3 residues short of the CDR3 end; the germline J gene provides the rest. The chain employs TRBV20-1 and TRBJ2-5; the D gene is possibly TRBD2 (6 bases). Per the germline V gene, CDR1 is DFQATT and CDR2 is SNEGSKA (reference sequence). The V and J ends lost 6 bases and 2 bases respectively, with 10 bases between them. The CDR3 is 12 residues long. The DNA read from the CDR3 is TGCAGTGCCCCGGACTATCAAGAGACC. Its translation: CSAPDYQET. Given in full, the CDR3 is CSAPDYQETQYF.

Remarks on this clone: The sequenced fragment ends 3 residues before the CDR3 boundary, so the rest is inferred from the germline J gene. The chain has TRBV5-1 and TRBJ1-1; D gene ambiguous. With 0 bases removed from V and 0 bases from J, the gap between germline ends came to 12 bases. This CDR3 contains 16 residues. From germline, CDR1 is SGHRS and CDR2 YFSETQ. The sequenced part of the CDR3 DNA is TGCGCCAGCAGCTTGGGGGAATGGACTATGAACACTGAA. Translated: CASSLGEWTMNTE. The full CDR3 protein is CASSLGEWTMNTEAFF.

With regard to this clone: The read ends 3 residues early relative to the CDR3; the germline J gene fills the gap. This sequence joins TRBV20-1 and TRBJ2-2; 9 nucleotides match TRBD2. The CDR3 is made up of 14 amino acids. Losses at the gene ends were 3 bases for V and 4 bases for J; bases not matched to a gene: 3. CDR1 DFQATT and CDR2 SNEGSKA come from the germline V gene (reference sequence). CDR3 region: CSARTSGTTGELFF. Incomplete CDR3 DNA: TGCAGTGCTAGGACTAGCGGTACCACCGGGGAG.

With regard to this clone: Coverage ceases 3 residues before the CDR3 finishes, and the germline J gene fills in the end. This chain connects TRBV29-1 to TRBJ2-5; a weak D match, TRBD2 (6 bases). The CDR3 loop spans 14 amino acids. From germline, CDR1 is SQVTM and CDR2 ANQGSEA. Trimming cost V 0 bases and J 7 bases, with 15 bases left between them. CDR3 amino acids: CSVEDRRGTVTQYF. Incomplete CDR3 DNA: TGCAGCGTTGAAGATCGGAGGGGAACAGTGACC. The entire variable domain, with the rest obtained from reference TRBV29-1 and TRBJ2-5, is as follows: SAVISQKPSRDICQRGTSLTIQCQVDSQVTMMFWYRQQPGQSLTLIATANQGSEATYESGFVIDKFPISRPNLTFSTLTVSNMSPEDSSIYLCSVEDRRGTVTQYFGPGTRLLVL.

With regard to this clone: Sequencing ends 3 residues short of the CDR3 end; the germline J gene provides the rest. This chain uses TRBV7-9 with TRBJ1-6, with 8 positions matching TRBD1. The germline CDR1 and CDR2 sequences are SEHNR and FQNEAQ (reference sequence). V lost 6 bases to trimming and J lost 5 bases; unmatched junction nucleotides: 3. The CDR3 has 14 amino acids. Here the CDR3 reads CASRGTGDNSPLHF. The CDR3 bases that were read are TGTGCCAGCAGGGGGACAGGTGATAATTCACCC.

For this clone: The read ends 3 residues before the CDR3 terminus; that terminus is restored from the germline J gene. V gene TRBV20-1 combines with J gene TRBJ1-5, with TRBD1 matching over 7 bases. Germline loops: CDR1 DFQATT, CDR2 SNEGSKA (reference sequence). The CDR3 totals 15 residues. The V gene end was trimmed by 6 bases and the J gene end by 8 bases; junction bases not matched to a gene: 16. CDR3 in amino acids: CSATGSGSAFEPQHF. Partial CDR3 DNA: TGCAGTGCGACAGGGAGCGGCTCCGCTTTCGAGCCC.

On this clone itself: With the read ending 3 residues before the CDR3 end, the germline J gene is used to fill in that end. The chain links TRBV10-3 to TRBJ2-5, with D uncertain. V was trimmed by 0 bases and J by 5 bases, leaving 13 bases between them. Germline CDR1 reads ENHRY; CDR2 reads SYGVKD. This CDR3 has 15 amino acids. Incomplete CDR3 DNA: TGTGCCATCAGTGAGTCCTTTTTGAGTGCGGAGACC. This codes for CAISESFLSAET. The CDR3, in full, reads CAISESFLSAETQYF.

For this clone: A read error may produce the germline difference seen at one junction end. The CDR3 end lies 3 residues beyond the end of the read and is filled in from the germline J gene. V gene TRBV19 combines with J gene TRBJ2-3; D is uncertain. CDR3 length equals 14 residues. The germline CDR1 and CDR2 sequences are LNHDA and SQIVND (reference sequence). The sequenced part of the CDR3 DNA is TGTGCCAGTAGTATGTCGAGACCTACAGAGACG. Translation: CASSMSRPTET. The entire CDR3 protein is CASSMSRPTETQYF.

CDR3 amino acids: CASSLGRISYDYTF. The DNA read from the CDR3 is TGTGCCAGCAGCTTAGGGCGGATCTCCTACGAC. The chain employs TRBV7-6 and TRBJ1-2; D not resolved. The read stops 3 residues short of the end of the CDR3; the missing end is completed from the germline J gene. The germline CDR1 and CDR2 sequences are SGHVS and FNYEAQ. This CDR3 spans 14 amino acids.

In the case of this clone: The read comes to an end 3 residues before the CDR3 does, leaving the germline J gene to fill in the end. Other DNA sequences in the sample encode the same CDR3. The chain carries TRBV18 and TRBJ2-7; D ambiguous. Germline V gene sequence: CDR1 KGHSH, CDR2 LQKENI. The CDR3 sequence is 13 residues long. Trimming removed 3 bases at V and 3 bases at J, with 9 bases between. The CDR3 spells CASSPTIGYEQYF. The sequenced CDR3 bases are TGTGCCAGCTCACCTACTATCGGCTACGAG.

The CDR3 reads CASSTGVGEQYF. CDR3 DNA (partial): TGTGCCAGCAGCACAGGGGTGGGCGAG. The V gene is TRBV2, the J gene TRBJ2-7; 7 bases map to TRBD1. The CDR3 goes on 3 residues after the read ends, and that part is filled in from the germline J gene. Germline CDR1 reads SNHLY; CDR2 reads FYNNEI. V lost 6 bases, J lost 6 bases, and 5 bases stayed unmatched. The CDR3 is 12 residues long. The full variable domain, rest sourced from reference TRBV2 and TRBJ2-7, is EPEVTQTPSHQVTQMGQEVILRCVPISNHLYFYWYRQILGQKVEFLVSFYNNEISEKSEIFDDQFSVERPDGSNFTLKIRSTKLEDSAMYFCASSTGVGEQYFGPGTRLTVT.

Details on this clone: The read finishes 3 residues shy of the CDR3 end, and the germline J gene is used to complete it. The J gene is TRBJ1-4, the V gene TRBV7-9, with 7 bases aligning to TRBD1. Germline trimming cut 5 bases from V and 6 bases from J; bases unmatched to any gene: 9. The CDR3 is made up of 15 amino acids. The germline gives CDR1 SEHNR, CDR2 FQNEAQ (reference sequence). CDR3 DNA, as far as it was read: TGTGCCAGCAGCCATCCTAGAGGGGGCGATGAAAAA. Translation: CASSHPRGGDEK. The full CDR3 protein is CASSHPRGGDEKLFF.

Partial CDR3 DNA: TGCAGTGCCGCCGGCAGAGGGGTTCCCACAGATACG. It specifies CSAAGRGVPTDT. The entire CDR3 reads CSAAGRGVPTDTQYF. V usage is TRBV20-1 and J usage is TRBJ2-3; D is tentatively TRBD1 or TRBD2 (5 bases each). The missing CDR3 end, 3 residues past where the read stops, is filled in from the germline J gene. The CDR3 consists of 15 residues. The germline CDR1 and CDR2 sequences are DFQATT and SNEGSKA (reference sequence). Trimming stripped 6 bases from V and 2 bases from J, with 18 bases between.

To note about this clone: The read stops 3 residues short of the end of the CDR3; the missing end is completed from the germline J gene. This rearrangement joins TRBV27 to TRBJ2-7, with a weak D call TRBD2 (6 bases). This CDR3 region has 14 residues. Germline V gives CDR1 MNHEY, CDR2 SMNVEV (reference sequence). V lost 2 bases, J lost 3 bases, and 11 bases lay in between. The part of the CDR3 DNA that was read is TGTGCCAGCAGTTTACTGGGGGGTGTCTACGAG. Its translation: CASSLLGGVYE. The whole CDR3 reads CASSLLGGVYEQYF.

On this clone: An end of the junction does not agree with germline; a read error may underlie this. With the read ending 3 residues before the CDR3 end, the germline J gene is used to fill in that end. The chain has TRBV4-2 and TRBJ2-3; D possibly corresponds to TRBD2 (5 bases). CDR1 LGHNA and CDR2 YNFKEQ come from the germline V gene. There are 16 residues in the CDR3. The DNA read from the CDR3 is TGCGCCAGCAGCCAAGGGCCAGCGGAGAGCACAGATACG. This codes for CASSQGPAESTDT. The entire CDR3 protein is CASSQGPAESTDTQYF.

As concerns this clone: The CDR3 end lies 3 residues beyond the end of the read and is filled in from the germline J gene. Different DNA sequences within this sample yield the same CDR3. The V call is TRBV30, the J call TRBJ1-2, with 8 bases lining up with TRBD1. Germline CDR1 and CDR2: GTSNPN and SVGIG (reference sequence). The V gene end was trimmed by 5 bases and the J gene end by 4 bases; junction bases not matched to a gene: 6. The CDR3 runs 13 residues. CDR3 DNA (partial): TGTGCCTGGTATCAGGACAGGGCCTATGGC. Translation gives CAWYQDRAYG. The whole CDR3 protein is CAWYQDRAYGYTF.

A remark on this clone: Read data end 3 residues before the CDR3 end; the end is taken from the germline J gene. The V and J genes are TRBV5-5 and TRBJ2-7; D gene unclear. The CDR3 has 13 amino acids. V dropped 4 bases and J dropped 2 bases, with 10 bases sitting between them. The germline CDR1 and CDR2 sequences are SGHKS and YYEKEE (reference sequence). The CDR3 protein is CASSPLLPYEQYF. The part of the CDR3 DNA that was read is TGTGCCAGCAGCCCTCTACTACCCTACGAG.

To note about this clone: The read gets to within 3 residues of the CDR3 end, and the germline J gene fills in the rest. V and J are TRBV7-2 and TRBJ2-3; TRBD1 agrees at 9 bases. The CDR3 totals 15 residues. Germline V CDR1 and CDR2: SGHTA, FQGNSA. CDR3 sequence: CASSPDRGGQETQYF. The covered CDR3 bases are TGTGCCAGCAGCCCGGACAGGGGCGGGCAAGAGACG.